Below, one T cell receptor (beta chain) is given with its context. Its cognate antigen is unknown. This sample stems from a study of radiation and T cells in renal cell carcinoma. In the study overall: Nephrectomy followed 15 Gy stereotactic body radiation by 4 weeks. Study outcomes and limitations: Baseline intratumoral clonotype presence is unknown without pretreatment biopsies.

The CDR3 length is 14 residues. The germline CDR1 and CDR2 sequences are ENHRY and SYGVKD. The ends were cut back, 11 bases at V and 4 bases at J, with 20 bases in the middle. The assay was immunoSEQ multiplex PCR, and TCRdb's table has in-frame clones only and misses some. The data contain 120,000 to 150,000 clones, roughly 85% of them singletons. Regarding time point: baseline pretreatment blood. Treatment noted: 15 Gy SBRT to primary tumor, nephrectomy 4 weeks later. The tumor was a clear cell renal cell carcinoma. This material consisted of blood, taken from a patient whose treatment included radiotherapy and nephrectomy. The receptor was isolated from a woman in her 50s with renal cell carcinoma. The chain recombines TRBV10-3 with TRBJ1-1; D might be TRBD1 (6 bases). The CDR3: CAVSSGAGGTEAFF. The CDR3 bases are TGTGCCGTCTCTTCAGGGGCCGGAGGCACTGAAGCTTTCTTT.